This T cell receptor beta chain appears in the sequencing data of a study of T cells after yellow fever vaccination (dated 2019 in TCRdb). Notes on the research overall: The SMART-Seq v4 Ultra Low Input RNA kit was used to prepare libraries from fractions with low cell numbers. Blood was collected at multiple timepoints before and after primary and secondary immunization, and bulk PBMC replicates and cell subsets were isolated. Two healthy male donors, one aged 18 to 29 and one aged 30 to 40 years, were included in the cohort. To follow T-cell clones before and after both primary and booster YFV17D yellow fever vaccination, bulk TCR alpha and beta repertoires underwent longitudinal sequencing.

Paper-wide results and their limitations: The secondary T-cell response was found to be weaker but faster than the primary response, with a peak reached on day 5 rather than on day 15. Because abundant contaminating clonotypes from the bulk population could be contained in FACS-sorted repertoires, computational filtering was required. Because the study included only two donors, the extent to which the findings can be generalized is limited. A small fraction of clonotypes appeared in both the CD4 and CD8 compartments, likely as a result of convergent recombination. After the booster, most clones that had expanded after primary vaccination were detected again (nearly 97% of CD4 and under 90% of CD8), suggesting broad maintenance of memory.

From the germline V gene (reference sequence), CDR1 is SGHNT and CDR2 is YYREEE. The CDR3 covers 13 residues, taking in both the cysteine and the phenylalanine. The sequence is cut down to CDR3 DNA, 39 bases in frame from base 1. The V and J ends are trimmed by 2 bases and 5 bases, leaving 10 bases between them. Worth noting for this clonotype: The antigen it binds to is not known. Base-call qualities are not available, and no considerably larger clone is one nucleotide away.

TCR cDNA was synthesized by 5'RACE template switching, which introduced a universal primer site and unique molecular identifiers. cDNA synthesis was primed from both the TCR alpha and TCR beta constant segments. Libraries were amplified in two PCR steps, with sample barcodes and sequencing adapters added in the second step. Sequencing of libraries was performed on Illumina HiSeq 2500 (2x100 bp) or NovaSeq (2x150 bp). In the authors' own workflow: Demultiplexing of reads and collapsing into UMI consensus sequences were performed with MIGEC, and V(D)J alignment was carried out with MiXCR. Vaccine-responding clonotypes were defined with edgeR using replicate PBMC samples, requiring FDR below 0.01 and a log2 fold change above 5 up to day 15. Each bulk clonotype received a CD4 or CD8 identity based on whether the sequenced CD4 or CD8 repertoire contained that clonotype at higher abundance. Clones were called with MiXCR by TCRdb after fastp trimmed the public reads at Q25, and only in-frame beta chains were retained. Each entry merges the rows of one CDR3 protein and shows their most common DNA and genes. The V and J calls and clone size are TCRdb's, not the authors'. This sample lists fewer than 650,000 distinct CDR3 sequences; just over 20% were detected once. About 15% of the sample is taken by the ten largest.

Taken with the paper, the label for treatment or condition translates to: live attenuated yellow fever vaccine strain. At each blood-draw timepoint, two biological replicates of bulk PBMCs were collected. A standard Ficoll-Paque protocol was used to isolate PBMCs from peripheral blood. RNA was extracted with TriZol from bulk PBMCs, CD4 and CD8 fractions, and dextramer-positive and dextramer-negative fractions. Sequencing used PBMCs, obtained approximately 22 days after the first yellow fever vaccination. In this chain, TRBV5-4 is recombined with TRBJ2-5; the D gene lacks a confident call. The origin of this receptor is a man younger than 30 who received the YFV17D yellow fever vaccine. The CDR3 has the sequence CASSFGKRETQYF. In nucleotides, the sequence is TGTGCCAGCAGCTTTGGGAAGAGGGAGACCCAGTACTTC. Supplemented by the reference TRBV5-4 and TRBJ2-5 proteins around the CDR3, the complete variable domain is ETGVTQSPTHLIKTRGQQVTLRCSSQSGHNTVSWYQQALGQGPQFIFQYYREEENGRGNFPPRFSGLQFPNYSSELNVNALELDDSALYLCASSFGKRETQYFGPGTRLLVL.